This TCR beta chain was profiled in a study of early T cells in non-severe SARS-CoV-2 infection. In this sample, this clonotype turned up many times. Trimming removed 5 bases at V and 1 base at J, with 8 bases between. This CDR3 has 14 residues. Germline CDR1 and CDR2: SGHTA and FQGTGA. Unique molecular identifiers were affixed to single, distinct cDNA molecules. TCRdb ran MiXCR on the 5' RACE reads and lists one entry per CDR3 protein. The sample has about 77,000 distinct CDR3 sequences; more than 7.5% are singletons. Sequences were obtained from whole blood. The chain is built from TRBV7-3 and TRBJ2-2; no reliable D call. The sequence was obtained from an adult who was a healthcare worker with PCR-confirmed SARS-CoV-2 infection or an uninfected control (not recorded which). The CDR3 region has the DNA TGTGCCAGCAGCCCGTTTAGGAACACCGGGGAGCTGTTTTTT. It translates to CASSPFRNTGELFF.